This T cell receptor (beta chain) was captured in a study of a mutant IDH1 vaccine in newly diagnosed glioma. Overall study context: The treated group averaged approximately 42 years old and was 62.5% male, roughly 38% female. Before enrollment, the patients had been treated with radiotherapy alone, temozolomide alone, or both together. Most of them had received both.

This CDR3 is built from 15 residues. Per germline, CDR1 MNHEY and CDR2 SMNVEV (reference sequence). V was trimmed by 2 bases and J by 7 bases, leaving 17 bases between them. The protocol was immunoSEQ multiplex PCR, while the TCRdb copy is restricted to in-frame clones and leaves out a portion. The profile shows 70,000 or so clones, around 82% of them singletons. Note on this clone: Its target is not known.

Findings and caveats of the study: Changes in top peripheral clonotypes did not appear linked to pseudoprogression. Immune responses induced by vaccination arose in 90% to 95% of the patients.

Time point in this sample: baseline, week 1 (first vaccination visit). The sample's treatment: pre-vaccination baseline after standard-of-care therapy. The V gene is TRBV27, the J gene TRBJ1-1; D unclear. The material sequenced was peripheral blood mononuclear cells (PBMCs), taken from a glioma patient treated with radiotherapy, temozolomide or both. This clonotype was obtained from a woman aged 18-35 years with glioma. Some clones in this sample may be carry-over from other donors' samples. The CDR3 DNA is TGTGCCAGCAGTTTACCCGAGGGCAGGACGCGTGAAGCTTTCTTT. This sequence encodes CASSLPEGRTREAFF.